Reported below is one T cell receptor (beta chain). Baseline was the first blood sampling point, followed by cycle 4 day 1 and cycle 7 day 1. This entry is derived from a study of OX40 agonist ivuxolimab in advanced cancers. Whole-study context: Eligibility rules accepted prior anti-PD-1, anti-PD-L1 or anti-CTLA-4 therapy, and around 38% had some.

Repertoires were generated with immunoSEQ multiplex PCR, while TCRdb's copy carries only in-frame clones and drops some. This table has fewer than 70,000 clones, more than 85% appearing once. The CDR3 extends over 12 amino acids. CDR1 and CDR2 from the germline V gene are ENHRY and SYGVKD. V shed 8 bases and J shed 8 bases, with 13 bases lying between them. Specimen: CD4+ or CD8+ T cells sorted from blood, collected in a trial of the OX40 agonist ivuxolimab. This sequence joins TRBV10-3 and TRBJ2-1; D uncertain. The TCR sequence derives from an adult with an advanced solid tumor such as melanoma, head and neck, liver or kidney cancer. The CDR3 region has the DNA TGTGCCATCGGACCCCCCGCGCATGAGCAGTTCTTC. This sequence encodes CAIGPPAHEQFF.